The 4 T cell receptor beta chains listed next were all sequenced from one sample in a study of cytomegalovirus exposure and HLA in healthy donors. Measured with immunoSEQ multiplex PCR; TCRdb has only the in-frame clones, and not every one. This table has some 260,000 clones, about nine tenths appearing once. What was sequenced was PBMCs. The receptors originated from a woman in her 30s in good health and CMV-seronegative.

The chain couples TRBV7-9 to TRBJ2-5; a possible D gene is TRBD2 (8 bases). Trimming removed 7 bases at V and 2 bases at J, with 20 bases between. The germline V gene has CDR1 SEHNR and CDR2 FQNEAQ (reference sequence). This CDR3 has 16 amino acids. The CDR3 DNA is TGTGCCAGCATTGACAGGGCTAGCGGGCGACAAGAGACCCAGTACTTC. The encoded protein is CASIDRASGRQETQYF. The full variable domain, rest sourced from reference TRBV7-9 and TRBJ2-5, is DTGVSQNPRHKITKRGQNVTFRCDPISEHNRLYWYRQTLGQGPEFLTYFQNEAQLEKSRLLSDRFSAERPKGSFSTLEIQRTEQGDSAMYLCASIDRASGRQETQYFGPGTRLLVL.

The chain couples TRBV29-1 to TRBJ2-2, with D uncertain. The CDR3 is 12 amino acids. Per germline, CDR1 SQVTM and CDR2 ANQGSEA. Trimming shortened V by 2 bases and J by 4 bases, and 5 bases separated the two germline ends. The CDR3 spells CSVEQSTGELFF. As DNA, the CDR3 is TGCAGCGTTGAACAAAGCACCGGGGAGCTGTTTTTT.

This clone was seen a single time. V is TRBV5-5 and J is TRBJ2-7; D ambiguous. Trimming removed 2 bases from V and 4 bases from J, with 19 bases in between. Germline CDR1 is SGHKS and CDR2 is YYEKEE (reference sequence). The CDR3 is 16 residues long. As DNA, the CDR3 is TGTGCCAGCAGCTTATTGCTCTTCCCGGTCAATTACGAGCAGTACTTC. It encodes CASSLLLFPVNYEQYF.

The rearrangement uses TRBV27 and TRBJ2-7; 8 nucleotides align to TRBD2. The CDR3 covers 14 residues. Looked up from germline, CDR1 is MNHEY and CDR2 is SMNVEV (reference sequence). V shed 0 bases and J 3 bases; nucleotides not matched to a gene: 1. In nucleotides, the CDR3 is TGTGCCAGCAGTTTATCTAGCGGGATCTACGAGCAGTACTTC. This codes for CASSLSSGIYEQYF.